The 20 T cell receptor beta chains below were found in one sample sequenced in a study of CD8+ T cells in alopecia areata. Stated treatment: oral pan-JAK inhibitor, 5-10 mg twice daily. cDNA serving as the sequencing template came from extracted, reverse transcribed RNA. TCRdb's table, derived via immunoSEQ multiplex PCR, lists solely in-frame clones and lacks some. This sample yields roughly 210,000 clones, of which less than 50% are seen a single time; approximately 2.9% belongs to the top ten. Sequencing was performed on CD4+ T cells sorted from blood, taken at approximately week 36, from a patient treated with tofacitinib. The receptor source for this set is a human donor with alopecia areata.

This clone was recorded a few times. This chain connects TRBV2 to TRBJ2-4; TRBD2 matches 7 bases. Losses at the gene ends were 7 bases for V and 8 bases for J; bases not matched to a gene: 8. Looked up from germline, CDR1 is SNHLY and CDR2 is FYNNEI. CDR3 length: 13 residues. The CDR3 sequence: CASNRAGRDIQYF. CDR3 DNA: TGTGCCAGCAATCGAGCAGGGAGGGACATTCAGTACTTC.

This clone occurred a few times. The V call is TRBV30, the J call TRBJ1-1; D is perhaps TRBD1 (5 bases). The V gene's germline CDR1 is GTSNPN and CDR2 SVGIG (reference sequence). The ends were cut back, 4 bases at V and 6 bases at J, with 21 bases in the middle. The CDR3 extends over 15 amino acids. CDR3 protein: CAWTGWGGPGAEAFF. For the CDR3, the DNA is TGTGCCTGGACCGGATGGGGCGGTCCGGGCGCTGAAGCTTTCTTT.

The V gene is TRBV4-3, the J gene TRBJ2-7, with D possibly TRBD1 on 6 matching bases. V lost 1 base, J lost 3 bases, and 10 bases lay in between. The CDR3 sequence is 14 residues long. Looked up from germline, CDR1 is LGHNA and CDR2 is YSLEER. DNA for the CDR3: TGCGCCAGCAGCCAAGGAGCAGGGGACTACGAGCAGTACTTC. It is translated as CASSQGAGDYEQYF.

Comment on this clone: A far more abundant clone sits one base away, making this likely a read error. At the DNA level, this CDR3 is encoded by other sequences in the same sample as well. The V and J genes are TRBV27 and TRBJ2-7; D not resolved. Germline V lookup: CDR1 MNHEY, CDR2 SMNVEV (reference sequence). The CDR3 runs 15 residues. With 0 bases removed from V and 0 bases from J, the gap between germline ends came to 9 bases. The CDR3 loop is CASSLSPRSSYEQYF. The CDR3, as DNA: TGTGCCAGCAGTTTATCCCCCAGGAGCTCCTACGAGCAGTACTTC.

The genes are TRBV5-1 and TRBJ2-7; 9 bases line up with TRBD1. The CDR3 runs 15 residues. Germline V lookup: CDR1 SGHRS, CDR2 YFSETQ. Trimming cost V 4 bases and J 2 bases; bases outside gene matches: 7. CDR3 DNA: TGCGCCAGCAGCGTGTCCGGGACAGGGCCCTACGAGCAGTACTTC. Translated: CASSVSGTGPYEQYF.

This clone is medium-sized in the sample. J is TRBJ2-5 and V is TRBV14; 13 bases are a match to TRBD2. This CDR3 contains 14 residues. Losses at the gene ends were 4 bases for V and 8 bases for J; bases not matched to a gene: 4. Germline V gene data show CDR1 as SGHDN and CDR2 as FVKESK. The CDR3 loop is CASSPGLAGATQYF. DNA for the CDR3: TGTGCCAGCAGCCCCGGACTAGCGGGAGCTACCCAGTACTTC.

The V call is TRBV2, the J call TRBJ1-4, with no clear D. The CDR3 consists of 13 residues. V shed 9 bases and J shed 4 bases, with 12 bases lying between them. The germline V gene encodes CDR1 SNHLY and CDR2 FYNNEI. The CDR3 loop is CASLRNFNEKLFF. DNA for the CDR3: TGTGCCAGTCTTCGGAACTTTAATGAAAAACTGTTTTTT.

The chain is built from TRBV29-1 and TRBJ2-5, with 8 bases matching TRBD2. The length of the CDR3 is 16 residues. Trimming cost V 1 base and J 2 bases; bases outside gene matches: 9. Germline values: CDR1 SQVTM, CDR2 ANQGSEA. The CDR3 DNA follows: TGCAGCGTTGAAGGGTTCCTAGCGGGTAAACAAGAGACCCAGTACTTC. It codes for CSVEGFLAGKQETQYF.

This clone has more than one count but fewer than ten. The chain joins TRBV29-1 to TRBJ2-1; 9 bases fit TRBD1. Germline CDR1 is SQVTM and CDR2 is ANQGSEA. J gave up 6 bases and V 5 bases, and 8 bases lay outside the gene matches. This CDR3 has 14 amino acids. The DNA for the CDR3 is TGCAGCGTTTACGACAGGGGGTTCATCAATGAGCAGTTCTTC. Protein product: CSVYDRGFINEQFF.

This clone showed up just a few times. The chain employs TRBV27 and TRBJ1-1, with TRBD1 as a possible D gene (5 bases). The CDR3 has 13 amino acids. CDR1 is MNHEY, CDR2 SMNVEV, per germline (reference sequence). V was clipped by 2 bases and J by 1 base, with 5 bases between them. The CDR3: CASSLQGNTEAFF. In nucleotides, the CDR3 is TGTGCCAGCAGTTTACAGGGGAACACTGAAGCTTTCTTT.

This clone turned up a few times. The gene calls are TRBV29-1 and TRBJ2-5; weak D call: TRBD2 (5 bases). The CDR3 has 12 residues. Per germline, CDR1 SQVTM and CDR2 ANQGSEA. Trimming stripped 8 bases from V and 5 bases from J, with 15 bases between. Written as DNA, the CDR3 is TGCAGCCGGTCCGGCAGCGGCGAGACCCAGTACTTC. It is translated as CSRSGSGETQYF.

This rearrangement joins TRBV5-4 to TRBJ2-4; D unresolved. Looked up from germline, CDR1 is SGHNT and CDR2 is YYREEE (reference sequence). Trimming stripped 0 bases from V and 6 bases from J, with 10 bases between. This CDR3 has 14 residues. Written as DNA, the CDR3 is TGTGCCAGCAGCTTGGCCCGGACGGCAAACATTCAGTACTTC. Amino acids: CASSLARTANIQYF.

The genes are TRBV6-6 and TRBJ2-1; 9 nucleotides align to TRBD1. Per the germline V gene, CDR1 is MNHNY and CDR2 is SVGAGI (reference sequence). The CDR3 loop spans 15 amino acids. V was clipped by 5 bases and J by 7 bases; unmatched bases: 9. CDR3 in amino acids: CASSPQGASVNEQFF. CDR3 bases: TGTGCCAGCAGTCCACAGGGGGCGTCGGTTAATGAGCAGTTCTTC.

The rearrangement links TRBV19 to TRBJ2-7; 7 positions match TRBD1. With V trimmed by 6 bases and J by 3 bases, 8 bases remained unmatched. The CDR3 spans 14 residues. Germline CDR1 reads LNHDA; CDR2 reads SQIVND (reference sequence). The CDR3 coding sequence is TGTGCCAGTAGCATAACGGGACAGAGCTACGAGCAGTACTTC. This codes for CASSITGQSYEQYF.

This clone was picked up a small number of times. This sequence joins TRBV29-1 and TRBJ2-1; D perhaps matches TRBD2 (5 bases). Deletions cut 6 bases from V and 5 bases from J, with 20 bases between. This CDR3 is built from 15 residues. CDR1 and CDR2 (germline): SQVTM, ANQGSEA. CDR3 protein: CSVHSRVRTDNEQFF. CDR3 in DNA: TGCAGCGTCCATTCGAGGGTCCGTACTGACAATGAGCAGTTCTTC.

V is TRBV29-1 and J is TRBJ2-7, with D unclear. Germline CDR1 reads SQVTM; CDR2 reads ANQGSEA. The CDR3 covers 14 residues. V lost 7 bases, J lost 3 bases, and 19 bases lay in between. The CDR3: CSAAQNNRIYEQYF. The CDR3 DNA is TGCAGCGCCGCTCAGAACAACCGCATCTACGAGCAGTACTTC.

V usage is TRBV19 and J usage is TRBJ2-3; tentatively, D is TRBD2 (5 bases). The V end was cut by 7 bases, the J end by 2 bases, with 13 bases between. This CDR3 contains 14 residues. CDR1 LNHDA and CDR2 SQIVND come from the germline V gene (reference sequence). The CDR3 is CASISRTHTDTQYF. The DNA of the CDR3 is TGTGCCAGTATCTCCCGGACTCACACAGATACGCAGTATTTT. Full variable domain (remainder filled in from reference TRBV19 and TRBJ2-3): DGGITQSPKYLFRKEGQNVTLSCEQNLNHDAMYWYRQDPGQGLRLIYYSQIVNDFQKGDIAEGYSVSREKKESFPLTVTSAQKNPTAFYLCASISRTHTDTQYFGPGTRLTVL.

Only a few counts were recorded for this clone. The chain carries TRBV7-2 and TRBJ2-1; D gene unclear. In germline, CDR1 is SGHTA, CDR2 FQGNSA. This CDR3 comprises 11 residues. V was cut by 1 base and J by 10 bases, with 5 bases left in between. The CDR3 nucleotides read TGTGCCAGCAGCTTAGTGGTAGAGCAGTTCTTC. This translates into CASSLVVEQFF.

The genes are TRBV9 and TRBJ2-7; 7 positions match TRBD1. The junction had 5 bases not matched to a gene; V was cut back by 0 bases and J by 2 bases. CDR3 length equals 15 residues. Germline CDR1 and CDR2: SGDLS and YYNGEE. The CDR3, as DNA: TGTGCCAGCAGCGTAGATGGGACAGAAACCTACGAGCAGTACTTC. It translates to CASSVDGTETYEQYF.

The V call is TRBV6-5, the J call TRBJ2-7; weak D call: TRBD1 (6 bases). Germline V gene lookup returns CDR1 MNHEY and CDR2 SVGAGI. V was shortened by 6 bases and J by 3 bases, with 15 bases between the two germline ends. CDR3 length: 14 amino acids. CDR3 sequence reads: CASSYTQGSYEQYF. In nucleotides, the CDR3 is TGTGCCAGCAGCTACACTCAGGGGAGCTACGAGCAGTACTTC.